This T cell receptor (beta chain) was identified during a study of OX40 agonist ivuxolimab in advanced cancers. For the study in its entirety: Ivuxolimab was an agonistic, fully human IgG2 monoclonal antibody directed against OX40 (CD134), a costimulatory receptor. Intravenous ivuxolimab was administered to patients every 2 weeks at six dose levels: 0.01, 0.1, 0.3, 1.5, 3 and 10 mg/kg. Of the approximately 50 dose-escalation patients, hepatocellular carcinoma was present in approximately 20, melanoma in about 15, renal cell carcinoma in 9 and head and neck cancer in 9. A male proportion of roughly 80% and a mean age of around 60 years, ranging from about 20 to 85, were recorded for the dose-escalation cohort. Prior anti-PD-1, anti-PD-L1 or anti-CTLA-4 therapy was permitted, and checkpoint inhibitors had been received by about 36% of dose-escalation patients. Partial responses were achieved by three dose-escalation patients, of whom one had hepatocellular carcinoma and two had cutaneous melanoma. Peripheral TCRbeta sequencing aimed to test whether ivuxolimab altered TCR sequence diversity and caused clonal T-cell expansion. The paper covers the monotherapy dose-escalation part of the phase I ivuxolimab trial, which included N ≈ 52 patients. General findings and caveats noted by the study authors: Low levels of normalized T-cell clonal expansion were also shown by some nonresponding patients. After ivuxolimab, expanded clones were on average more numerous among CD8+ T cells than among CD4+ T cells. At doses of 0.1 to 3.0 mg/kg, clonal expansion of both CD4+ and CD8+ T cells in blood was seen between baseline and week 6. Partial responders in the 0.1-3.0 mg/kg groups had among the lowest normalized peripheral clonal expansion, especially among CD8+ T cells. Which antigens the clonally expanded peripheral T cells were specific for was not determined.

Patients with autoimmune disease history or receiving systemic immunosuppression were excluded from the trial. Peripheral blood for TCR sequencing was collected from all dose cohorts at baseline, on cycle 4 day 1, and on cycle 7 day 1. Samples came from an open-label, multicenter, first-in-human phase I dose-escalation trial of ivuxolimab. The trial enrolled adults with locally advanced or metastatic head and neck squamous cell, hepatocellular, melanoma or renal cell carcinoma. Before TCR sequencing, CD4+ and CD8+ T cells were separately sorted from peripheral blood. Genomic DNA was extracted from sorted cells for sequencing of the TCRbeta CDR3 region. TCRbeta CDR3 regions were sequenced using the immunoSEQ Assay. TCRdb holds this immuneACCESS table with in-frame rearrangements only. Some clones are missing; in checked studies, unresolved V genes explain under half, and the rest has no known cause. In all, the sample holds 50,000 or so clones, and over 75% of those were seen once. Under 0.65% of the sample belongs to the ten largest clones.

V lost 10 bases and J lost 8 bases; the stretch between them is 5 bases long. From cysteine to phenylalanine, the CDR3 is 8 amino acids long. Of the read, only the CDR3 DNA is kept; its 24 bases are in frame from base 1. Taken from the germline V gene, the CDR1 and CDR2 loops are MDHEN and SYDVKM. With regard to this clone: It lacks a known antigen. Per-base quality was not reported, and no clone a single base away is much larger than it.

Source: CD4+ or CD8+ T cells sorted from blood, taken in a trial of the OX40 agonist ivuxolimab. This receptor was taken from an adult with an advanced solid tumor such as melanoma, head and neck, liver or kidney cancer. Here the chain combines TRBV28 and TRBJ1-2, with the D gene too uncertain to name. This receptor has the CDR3 CATTGYTF. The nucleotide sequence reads TGTGCCACTACGGGCTACACCTTC.